This TCR beta chain was documented in a study of CD8 T cells in Susac syndrome. Study-level findings and limits: That the number of individuals in its TCR sequencing and HLA analysis was relatively small was acknowledged by the study.

When the RNA was reverse transcribed, random hexamers were used with an input of roughly 0.5 to 1 ug. In TCRdb, the immunoSEQ multiplex PCR reads were re-called with MiXCR into one record per CDR3 protein. The sample shows hundreds of thousands of distinct CDR3 sequences, about 94% of them seen only once. The length of the CDR3 is 14 residues. V dropped 1 base and J dropped 5 bases, with 9 bases sitting between them. Per germline, CDR1 SGHTA and CDR2 FQGNSA. This clonotype was counted a few times. What it binds is unknown. This sequence originates from a human donor with Susac syndrome. Material for sequencing was CD4+ T cells from PBMCs. V is TRBV7-2 and J is TRBJ1-5; D not resolved. The CDR3 sequence: CASSLGGRDQPQHF. The CDR3, as DNA: TGTGCCAGCAGCTTAGGTGGCCGGGATCAGCCCCAGCATTTT. Based on the CDR3 plus reference TRBV7-2 and TRBJ1-5, the full variable domain is GAGVSQSPSNKVTEKGKDVELRCDPISGHTALYWYRQSLGQGLEFLIYFQGNSAPDKSGLPSDRFSAERTGGSVSTLTIQRTQQEDSAVYLCASSLGGRDQPQHFGDGTRLSIL.